These 7 T cell receptor beta chains came from one sample sequenced in a study of cytomegalovirus exposure and HLA in healthy donors. Primers for the PCR totalled 60 Vbeta and 13 Jbeta. Clones were read by immunoSEQ multiplex PCR, and TCRdb kept only the in-frame ones, dropping some. The sample carries 80,000 or so clones, roughly two thirds recorded once. Sequencing was carried out using PBMCs. All receptors derive from a woman aged 45 to 65 in good health and CMV-seropositive.

This clone has more than one count but fewer than ten. This chain joins TRBV2 and TRBJ2-3; 9 bases align to TRBD1. The CDR3 sequence is 14 residues long. With V trimmed by 6 bases and J by 6 bases, 7 bases remained unmatched. Germline CDR1 is SNHLY and CDR2 is FYNNEI. Written as DNA, the CDR3 is TGTGCCAGCAGGATGACAGGGGGTCTGGATACGCAGTATTTT. Its protein is CASRMTGGLDTQYF.

The CDR3 loop reads CASSSSMREQYF. Here the CDR3 DNA reads TGTGCCAGCAGCAGTTCTATGCGGGAGCAGTACTTC. This sequence joins TRBV7-9 and TRBJ2-7; D call uncertain. V lost 5 bases and J lost 7, with 12 bases in between. The CDR3 has 12 residues. Germline V gives CDR1 SEHNR, CDR2 FQNEAQ (reference sequence).

This clone was seen a few times. This chain connects TRBV11-2 to TRBJ2-2, with TRBD1 as a possible D gene (8 bases). Trimming stripped 1 base from V and 5 bases from J, with 14 bases between. The CDR3 contains 16 residues. Germline lookup yields CDR1 SGHAT and CDR2 FQNNGV. In nucleotides, the CDR3 is TGTGCCAGCAGCTTAGGAGCGGGACAGGTTACCGGGGAGCTGTTTTTT. Translated, it gives CASSLGAGQVTGELFF.

The chain carries TRBV5-1 and TRBJ2-3, with 8 bases identical to TRBD2. CDR1 and CDR2 (germline): SGHRS, YFSETQ. With 2 bases clipped from V and 4 bases from J, the junction kept 6 bases outside the gene matches. The CDR3 length is 15 residues. The CDR3 loop is CASSLLRGAADTQYF. Here the CDR3 DNA reads TGCGCCAGCAGCTTACTGCGGGGGGCGGCAGATACGCAGTATTTT.

The V call is TRBV7-9, the J call TRBJ1-2, with 9 bases identical to TRBD1. Per the germline V gene, CDR1 is SEHNR and CDR2 is FQNEAQ (reference sequence). Losses at the gene ends were 8 bases for V and 8 bases for J; bases not matched to a gene: 12. The CDR3 sequence is 14 residues long. This chain's CDR3 is CASGGMDRGRGYTF. CDR3 DNA: TGTGCCAGCGGGGGGATGGACAGGGGCAGGGGCTACACCTTC. Together with reference TRBV7-9 and TRBJ1-2, the CDR3 gives the full variable domain: DTGVSQNPRHKITKRGQNVTFRCDPISEHNRLYWYRQTLGQGPEFLTYFQNEAQLEKSRLLSDRFSAERPKGSFSTLEIQRTEQGDSAMYLCASGGMDRGRGYTFGSGTRLTVV.

The genes are TRBV13 and TRBJ2-5, with D possibly TRBD1 on 6 matching bases. V lost 2 bases and J lost 9, with 13 bases in between. This CDR3 has 13 residues. Germline assignment: CDR1 PRHDT and CDR2 FYEKMQ (reference sequence). CDR3 nucleotide sequence: TGTGCCAGCAGCTTACGCGAAACAGGGTCCCAGTACTTC. It codes for CASSLRETGSQYF.

The chain recombines TRBV12-5 with TRBJ2-2, with 12 bases lining up with TRBD1. Trimming cost V 0 bases and J 6 bases; bases outside gene matches: 2. The CDR3 is made up of 16 amino acids. Germline assignment: CDR1 LGHNT and CDR2 FRNRAP. Here the CDR3 reads CASGLVGTGGAGELFF. Here the CDR3 DNA reads TGTGCTAGTGGTTTGGTTGGGACAGGGGGCGCCGGGGAGCTGTTTTTT.